This T cell receptor beta chain was profiled in a study of control samples from healthy donors and cancer patients (dated by TCRdb to the early 2020s). The junction shows trimming of 4 bases on V and 3 bases on J, and the gene matches do not reach 12 bases of it. CDR1 and CDR2 (LGHDT, YNNKEL) derive from the germline V gene (reference sequence). The CDR3 has 16 amino acids, counting the end cysteine and phenylalanine. Only the CDR3 region is kept as DNA, spanning 48 bases read in frame from base 1. There are a few counts of this clone. Its antigen remains unidentified. No per-base quality is available; no much larger clone lies one base away. Receptor amplification or capture employed the immunoSEQ multiplex PCR assay. TCRdb re-hosts the immuneACCESS table, in-frame sequences only. Its copies lack some clones; in the studies checked, an unresolved V gene accounts for under half of them, and the cause for the rest is not known. The sample contains 11,000 to 15,000 clones, around three quarters of them found a single time. Approximately 17% of the sample is taken by the ten largest.

Here the chain combines TRBV3-1 (or the pseudogene TRBV3-2) and TRBJ2-7, with 7 junctional bases fitting TRBD2. The receptor was isolated from a female donor with lung cancer. The sample consisted of formalin-fixed, paraffin-embedded tissue. The CDR3 region reads CASSPQRSSGFYEQYF. In nucleotides, the sequence is TGTGCCAGCAGCCCCCAGAGGTCTAGCGGATTCTACGAGCAGTACTTC.